This is a list of T cell receptor beta chains from one sample in a study of OX40 agonist ivuxolimab in advanced cancers. Produced via immunoSEQ multiplex PCR; TCRdb's table is partial and in-frame only. The sample carries 80,000 to 100,000 clones, 80% to 90% recorded once. The source material was CD4+ or CD8+ T cells sorted from blood, sampled in a trial of the OX40 agonist ivuxolimab. All receptors come from an adult with an advanced solid tumor such as melanoma, head and neck, liver or kidney cancer. Each CDR3 is given with its conserved first and last residue. Fields, in order: CDR3 DNA, CDR3 protein, D gene, clone size, V gene, J gene. A D gene is named only where the DNA matches it firmly. Only some rows state a clone size, as once, few, many or a class for expanded clones.

TGTGCCAGTAGTCCGATGGCAGGGGCTGGCAATCAGCCCCAGCATTTT	CASSPMAGAGNQPQHF	-	once	TRBV19	TRBJ1-5
TGTGCCAGCAGTTATCCTAGCGGGTCGACAGATACGCAGTATTTT	CASSYPSGSTDTQYF	TRBD2	-	TRBV6-5	TRBJ2-3
TGTGCCAGCCACCCGACAGGGAAGCAAGAGCAGTACTTC	CASHPTGKQEQYF	TRBD1	-	TRBV19	TRBJ2-7
TGTGCCAGCAGCCCACACCAGGGAACCCAAGAGACCCAGTACTTC	CASSPHQGTQETQYF	-	-	TRBV7-7	TRBJ2-5
TGTGCCAGCAGACGGGGGCTATACGAGCAGTACTTC	CASRRGLYEQYF	-	-	TRBV11-2	TRBJ2-7
TGTGCCAGCAGTGACACAGGGCACTCACCCCTCCACTTT	CASSDTGHSPLHF	-	few	TRBV25-1	TRBJ1-6
TGCGCCAGCAGCCAACAGTCCTCCCCCTACAATGAGCAGTTCTTC	CASSQQSSPYNEQFF	-	-	TRBV4-3	TRBJ2-1
TGCGCCAGCAGCCCGGGGGGTACTCGCTCCTACGAGCAGTACTTC	CASSPGGTRSYEQYF	TRBD2	-	TRBV5-1	TRBJ2-7
TGTGCCAGTAGTATTCCCCTACAGGGGGATACGCAGTATTTT	CASSIPLQGDTQYF	TRBD1	-	TRBV19	TRBJ2-3
TGTGCCAGCAGCTCGGGACTAGCGGGGTCTAGCACAGATACGCAGTATTTT	CASSSGLAGSSTDTQYF	TRBD2	-	TRBV7-6	TRBJ2-3
TGTGCCAGCAGCTTCTCCAGCGGGCTGTACAATGAGCAGTTCTTC	CASSFSSGLYNEQFF	-	-	TRBV7-9	TRBJ2-1
TGCGCCAGCAGTGACGGGTTGGGGTTATACAATGAGCAGTTCTTC	CASSDGLGLYNEQFF	-	-	TRBV10-1	TRBJ2-1
TGTGCCACGTCGAGGGGGCTCGACTCACCCCTCCACTTT	CATSRGLDSPLHF	TRBD1	-	TRBV25-1	TRBJ1-6
TGTGCCAGCAGCGTGGGAGCGGGGGGTCTCTACGAGCAGTACTTC	CASSVGAGGLYEQYF	TRBD2	once	TRBV9	TRBJ2-7
TGTGCCAGCAGCTTAATCCGGGACAGGGCTAATGAAAAACTGTTTTTT	CASSLIRDRANEKLFF	TRBD1	-	TRBV7-9	TRBJ1-4
TGTGCCATCAGTGAGAGTATAGGGGACGTTCGAGGGTGGGGCTACACCTTC	CAISESIGDVRGWGYTF	-	-	TRBV10-3	TRBJ1-2
TGCGCCAGCAGCTTGGGGACAGGGGTTATGAACACTGAAGCTTTCTTT	CASSLGTGVMNTEAFF	TRBD1	few	TRBV5-1	TRBJ1-1
TGCGCCAGCAGCTCGGGGACTAGCAGCCGTCCCAAAGAGACCCAGTACTTC	CASSSGTSSRPKETQYF	TRBD2	-	TRBV5-1	TRBJ2-5
TGTGCCTGGAGCCTATGGAGGGGTCGAGCGGTGGATACGCAGTATTTT	CAWSLWRGRAVDTQYF	-	-	TRBV30	TRBJ2-3
TGTGCCAGCAGTTTCCGGACTAGCGGGGGAACAGATACGCAGTATTTT	CASSFRTSGGTDTQYF	TRBD2	once	TRBV7-8	TRBJ2-3
TGTGCCAGCAGCCTGACAGGGTGGACAGATACGCAGTATTTT	CASSLTGWTDTQYF	TRBD1	-	TRBV11-2	TRBJ2-3
TGTGCCAGCAGTGAAGCGCGTCGGGGGGGCCGATCGGTCACTGAGCAGTTCTTC	CASSEARRGGRSVTEQFF	TRBD2	-	TRBV6-1	TRBJ2-1
TGCGCCAGCAGCTTGGATTTCGGACAGTCCCGAAACACCATATATTTT	CASSLDFGQSRNTIYF	-	-	TRBV5-1	TRBJ1-3
TGTGCCAGCAGCCCACTGGAGGGGGTGGTTAATTCACCCCTCCACTTT	CASSPLEGVVNSPLHF	-	-	TRBV7-8	TRBJ1-6
TGTGCCAGCTCCGATTTGGGCGCCAACTCGGCGACCCAGCATTTT	CASSDLGANSATQHF	-	-	TRBV5-8	TRBJ1-5
TGTGCTAGTGGTTTGGTTCAAATCCTAGCGGGGGTTTCAAGGGGAAATGAGCAGTTCTTC	CASGLVQILAGVSRGNEQFF	TRBD2	-	TRBV12-5	TRBJ2-1
TGCGCCAGCAGTCCCCCCCGCAACCAAGAGACCCAGTACTTC	CASSPPRNQETQYF	-	-	TRBV5-1	TRBJ2-5
TGTGCCAGCAGGGCCGGGACAGGGGCCTACGAGCAGTACTTC	CASRAGTGAYEQYF	TRBD1	-	TRBV6-6	TRBJ2-7
TGTGCCAGTCTCACTTTGACAGGGGAATTGGAGACCCAGTACTTC	CASLTLTGELETQYF	TRBD1	-	TRBV18	TRBJ2-5
TGTGCCAGCAGCGGGACTTTCTATCAGCCCCAGCATTTT	CASSGTFYQPQHF	-	-	TRBV2	TRBJ1-5
TGTGCCAGCAGCTTATTCGACAGGGGGTTCGGAAACACCATATATTTT	CASSLFDRGFGNTIYF	TRBD1	-	TRBV7-2	TRBJ1-3
TGTGCCAGCAGTACGGACAGGGCCGACACCGGGGAGCTGTTTTTT	CASSTDRADTGELFF	TRBD1	-	TRBV2	TRBJ2-2
TGTGCCAGCTCACCACCCCAGGCCGGGACAGGGGGAAACACTGAAGCTTTCTTT	CASSPPQAGTGGNTEAFF	TRBD1	-	TRBV18	TRBJ1-1
TGTGCTAGTGGTTTGATGGTAGCGGGAACTAGCACAGATACGCAGTATTTT	CASGLMVAGTSTDTQYF	TRBD2	-	TRBV12-5	TRBJ2-3
TGTGCCATCACGAAAGGGGTGGGAACAGATACGCAGTATTTT	CAITKGVGTDTQYF	-	-	TRBV10-3	TRBJ2-3
TGTGCCAGCAGCGTACCCACCTCGGAGACCCAGTACTTC	CASSVPTSETQYF	-	-	TRBV9	TRBJ2-5
TGTGCTAGTGGTCCGGGGACTAGAATTCAAGAGACCCAGTACTTC	CASGPGTRIQETQYF	TRBD2	-	TRBV12-5	TRBJ2-5
TGTGCCAGCAGCTATGGGGGTGGGGGCAATCAGCCCCAGCATTTT	CASSYGGGGNQPQHF	-	-	TRBV5-4	TRBJ1-5
TGTGCCAGCAGCCAAGCTCGTTTCCGGAACACTGAAGCTTTCTTT	CASSQARFRNTEAFF	-	-	TRBV14	TRBJ1-1
TGTGCCAGCTCCCGGGACAGGGCCACCAATGAGCAGTTCTTC	CASSRDRATNEQFF	TRBD1	-	TRBV7-2	TRBJ2-1
TGTGCCAGCAGCCTCCTCGTCTCCAAAGAAGGCGAGCAGTACTTC	CASSLLVSKEGEQYF	-	few	TRBV7-2	TRBJ2-7
TGTGCTAGTGGTTTGGCACGGGCCACGGACGAGCAGTACTTC	CASGLARATDEQYF	-	-	TRBV12-5	TRBJ2-7
TGTGCCAGCAGTTCGGGGTGGACAGGGGGAAGCTCCTATAATTCACCCCTCCACTTT	CASSSGWTGGSSYNSPLHF	TRBD1	few	TRBV27	TRBJ1-6
TGTGCCAGCAGTGGGCCTGAGTTACAGGGTCAATCACCCCTCCACTTT	CASSGPELQGQSPLHF	-	-	TRBV2	TRBJ1-6
TGTGCCAGCAGCCCTAACAGGGTCGGGATGGGCCAGTACTTC	CASSPNRVGMGQYF	-	-	TRBV11-1	TRBJ2-5
TGTGCCAGCAGCTCTCGAGCATTCGGGGGGGGCCGGGATACGCAGTATTTT	CASSSRAFGGGRDTQYF	TRBD2	-	TRBV11-2	TRBJ2-3
TGTGCTAGTGGTTTGTCCCTTGGACAGGCCATAGCCAAAAACATTCAGTACTTC	CASGLSLGQAIAKNIQYF	TRBD1	-	TRBV12-5	TRBJ2-4
TGTGCCAGCAGCTTAGGGTTCGGGGGGCCGAAAGGGGAGCAGTACTTC	CASSLGFGGPKGEQYF	-	-	TRBV11-2	TRBJ2-5
TGTGCTAGCAGCTTAAACACCGGGGAGCTGTTTTTT	CASSLNTGELFF	-	-	TRBV7-7	TRBJ2-2